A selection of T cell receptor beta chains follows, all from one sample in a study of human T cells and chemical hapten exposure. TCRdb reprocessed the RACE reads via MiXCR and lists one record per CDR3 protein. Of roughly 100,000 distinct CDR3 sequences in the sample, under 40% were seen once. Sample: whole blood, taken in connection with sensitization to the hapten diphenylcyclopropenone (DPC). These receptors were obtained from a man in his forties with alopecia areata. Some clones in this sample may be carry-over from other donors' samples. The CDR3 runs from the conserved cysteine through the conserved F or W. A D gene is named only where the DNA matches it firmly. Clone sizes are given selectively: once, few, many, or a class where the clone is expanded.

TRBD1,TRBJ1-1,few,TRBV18,CASSQGQEIEAFF,TGTGCCAGCTCACAGGGACAGGAAATTGAAGCTTTCTTT
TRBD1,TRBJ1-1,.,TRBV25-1,CASRDSDRAAEAFF,TGTGCCAGCAGGGACTCCGACAGGGCCGCTGAAGCTTTCTTT
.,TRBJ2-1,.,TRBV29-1,CSVEKRRGPYNEQFF,TGCAGCGTTGAAAAACGGAGGGGACCCTACAATGAGCAGTTCTTC
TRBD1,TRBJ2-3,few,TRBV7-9,CASSSGQGLRTDTQYF,TGTGCCAGCAGCTCCGGACAGGGTCTACGCACAGATACGCAGTATTTT
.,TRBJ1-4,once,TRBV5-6,CASSPEGWGTNEKLFF,TGTGCCAGCAGCCCTGAAGGGTGGGGGACTAATGAAAAACTGTTTTTT
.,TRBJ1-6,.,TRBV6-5,CASSKAGRRNSPLHF,TGTGCCAGCAGCAAAGCGGGCAGGCGGAATTCACCCCTCCACTTT
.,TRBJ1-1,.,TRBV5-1,CASSLEPGVTEAFF,TGCGCCAGCAGCTTGGAACCAGGGGTAACTGAAGCTTTCTTT
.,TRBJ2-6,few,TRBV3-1,CASSSARATGANVLTF,TGTGCCAGCAGCTCAGCCAGGGCTACTGGGGCCAACGTCCTGACTTTC
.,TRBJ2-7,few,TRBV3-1,CASSQMPSGDYEQYF,TGTGCCAGCAGCCAAATGCCGTCCGGAGACTACGAGCAGTACTTC
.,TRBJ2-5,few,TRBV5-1,CASSPGVETQYF,TGCGCCAGCAGCCCTGGCGTGGAGACCCAGTACTTC
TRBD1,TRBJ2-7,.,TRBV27,CASSFTPDPTGAHEQYF,TGTGCCAGCAGTTTCACCCCCGATCCGACAGGGGCCCACGAGCAGTACTTC
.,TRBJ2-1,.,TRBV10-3,CAIRDSSNEQFF,TGTGCCATCAGGGACAGCAGCAATGAGCAGTTCTTC
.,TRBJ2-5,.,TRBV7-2,CASSLRVTTQYF,TGTGCCAGCAGCTTACGTGTGACGACCCAGTACTTC
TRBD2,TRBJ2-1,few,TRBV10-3,CAISDGAGGRYNEQFF,TGTGCCATCAGTGATGGGGCGGGAGGCAGGTACAATGAGCAGTTCTTC
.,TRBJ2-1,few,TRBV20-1,CSAKYRDWPLSEQFF,TGCAGTGCTAAGTACCGGGACTGGCCACTCAGTGAGCAGTTCTTC
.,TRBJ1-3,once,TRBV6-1,CASGQTGNTIYF,TGTGCCAGCGGACAGACGGGAAACACCATATATTTT
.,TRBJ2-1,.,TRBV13,CASSLESGSLYNEQFF,TGTGCCAGCAGCTTAGAATCAGGGTCCCTCTACAATGAGCAGTTCTTC
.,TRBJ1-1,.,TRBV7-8,CASSPTMNTEAFF,TGTGCCAGCAGCCCTACCATGAACACTGAAGCTTTCTTT
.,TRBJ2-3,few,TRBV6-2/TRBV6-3,CASSYLPDTQYF,TGTGCCAGCAGTTACTTACCAGATACGCAGTATTTT
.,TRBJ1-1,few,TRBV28,CASSVDTGSFEAFF,TGTGCCAGCAGTGTGGACACTGGGTCTTTTGAAGCTTTCTTT
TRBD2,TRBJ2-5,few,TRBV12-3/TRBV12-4,CASSFQLAGRETQYF,TGTGCCAGCAGTTTCCAGCTAGCGGGTAGAGAGACCCAGTACTTC
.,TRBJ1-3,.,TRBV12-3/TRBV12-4,CASSPPGAGNTIYF,TGTGCCAGCAGTCCCCCGGGAGCTGGAAACACCATATATTTT
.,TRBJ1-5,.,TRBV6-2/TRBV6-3,CASSHGSRGTQPQHF,TGTGCCAGCAGTCACGGCTCCCGGGGAACTCAGCCCCAGCATTTT
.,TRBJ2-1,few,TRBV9,CASSVYSDEQFF,TGTGCCAGCAGCGTATATTCGGATGAGCAGTTCTTC
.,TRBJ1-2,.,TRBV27,CASSLAGTNYGYTF,TGTGCCAGCAGTTTAGCAGGAACTAACTATGGCTACACCTTC
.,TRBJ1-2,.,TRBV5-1,CASSRELSDYGYTF,TGCGCCAGCAGCCGGGAGTTATCGGACTATGGCTACACCTTC
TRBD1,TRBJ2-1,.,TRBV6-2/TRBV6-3,CASSAHRTGGEHEQFF,TGTGCCAGCAGTGCCCACCGGACAGGGGGGGAACATGAGCAGTTCTTC
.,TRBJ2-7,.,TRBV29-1,CSVEGEVTYEQYF,TGCAGCGTTGAAGGAGAGGTCACCTACGAGCAGTACTTC
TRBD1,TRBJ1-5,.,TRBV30,CAWRAGARGLNQPQHF,TGTGCCTGGAGGGCCGGGGCCAGGGGGTTGAATCAGCCCCAGCATTTT
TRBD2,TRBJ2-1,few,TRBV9,CASSLAGISYNEQFF,TGTGCCAGCAGTCTAGCGGGGATCTCCTACAATGAGCAGTTCTTC
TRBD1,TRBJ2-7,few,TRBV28,CASRTGQPTYEQYF,TGTGCCAGCAGGACGGGACAGCCAACCTACGAGCAGTACTTC
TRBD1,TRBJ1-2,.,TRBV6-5,CASRNRGQGYTF,TGTGCCAGCAGGAACAGGGGGCAAGGCTACACCTTC
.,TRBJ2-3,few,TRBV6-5,CASSYRVESDTQYF,TGTGCCAGCAGTTACCGGGTGGAGTCAGATACGCAGTATTTT
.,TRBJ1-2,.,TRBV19,CASRKQGNTF,TGTGCCAGTAGGAAACAGGGAAACACCTTC
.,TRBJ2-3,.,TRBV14,CASSQGTTLTDTQYF,TGTGCCAGCAGCCAGGGCACGACTCTCACAGATACGCAGTATTTT
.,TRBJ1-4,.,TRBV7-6,CAVRANEKLFF,TGTGCCGTTCGAGCTAATGAAAAACTGTTTTTT
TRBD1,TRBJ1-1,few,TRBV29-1,CSVQGGGTEAFF,TGCAGCGTCCAGGGGGGAGGGACTGAAGCTTTCTTT
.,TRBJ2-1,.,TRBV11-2,CASSLAGFSYNEQFF,TGTGCCAGCAGCTTAGCGGGTTTCTCCTACAATGAGCAGTTCTTC
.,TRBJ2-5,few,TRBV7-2,CASSLGDGRWRETQYF,TGTGCCAGCAGCCTCGGGGACGGGAGATGGAGAGAGACCCAGTACTTC
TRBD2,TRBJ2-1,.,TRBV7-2,CASSLVSGRLANEQFF,TGTGCCAGCAGCTTAGTGAGCGGGAGGCTTGCCAATGAGCAGTTCTTC
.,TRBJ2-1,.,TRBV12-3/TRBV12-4,CASNLGGDEQFF,TGTGCCAGCAACCTAGGGGGGGATGAGCAGTTCTTC